The 22 T cell receptor beta chains in this list originate from one sample, sequenced in a study of cytomegalovirus exposure and HLA in healthy donors. PCR amplification relied on 60 Vbeta primers (plus 13 Jbeta primers). TCRdb's copy holds only in-frame clones and misses some; the assay was immunoSEQ multiplex PCR. This sample's table reports some 180,000 clones. Sequencing was performed on PBMCs. Every receptor here comes from a man aged 25-40 years in good health and CMV-seronegative.

This chain links TRBV28 with TRBJ2-2; 8 bases are a match to TRBD1. V was pared by 6 bases and J by 1 base, with 13 bases of the junction left unmatched. The CDR3 length is 18 residues. From germline, CDR1 is MDHEN and CDR2 SYDVKM. CDR3 sequence reads: CASSPGQVFEKNTGELFF. CDR3 DNA: TGTGCCAGCAGCCCGGGACAGGTCTTTGAGAAGAACACCGGGGAGCTGTTTTTT.

The chain carries TRBV28 and TRBJ1-1; 7 bases are a match to TRBD1. V shed 6 bases and J 0 bases; nucleotides not matched to a gene: 7. The CDR3 loop spans 15 amino acids. Germline values: CDR1 MDHEN, CDR2 SYDVKM. The CDR3 sequence is CASSRDSYMNTEAFF. CDR3 in DNA: TGTGCCAGCAGCCGGGACAGCTACATGAACACTGAAGCTTTCTTT. Full variable domain (outside the CDR3, taken from reference TRBV28 and TRBJ1-1): DVKVTQSSRYLVKRTGEKVFLECVQDMDHENMFWYRQDPGLGLRLIYFSYDVKMKEKGDIPEGYSVSREKKERFSLILESASTNQTSMYLCASSRDSYMNTEAFFGQGTRLTVV.

This chain uses TRBV11-2 with TRBJ1-1; 11 bases align to TRBD1. The J segment lost 4 bases and the V segment lost 5 bases, leaving 6 bases of the junction unmatched. The germline V gene has CDR1 SGHAT and CDR2 FQNNGV. The CDR3 length is 15 residues. DNA for the CDR3: TGTGCCAGCAGCGCGTCCGGGACAGGGGGCACTGAAGCTTTCTTT. Protein sequence: CASSASGTGGTEAFF.

The V and J genes are TRBV28 and TRBJ1-3; 7 nucleotides line up with TRBD1. CDR1 is MDHEN and CDR2 is SYDVKM in the germline V gene. The CDR3 length is 15 residues. J lost 6 bases, V lost 5 bases, and 10 bases had no gene match. CDR3 region: CASSPPGQYLNTIYF. CDR3 in DNA: TGTGCCAGCAGTCCCCCGGGACAGTATCTAAACACCATATATTTT.

The CDR3 DNA reads TGTGCCAGTAGTATATATAGCGGGAGGTCCTCCACAGATACGCAGTATTTT. As protein: CASSIYSGRSSTDTQYF. This sequence joins TRBV19 and TRBJ2-3; TRBD2 agrees at 10 bases. Germline V gene sequence: CDR1 LNHDA, CDR2 SQIVND (reference sequence). The CDR3 has 17 residues. J lost 2 bases, V lost 2 bases, and 7 bases had no gene match.

J is TRBJ2-3 and V is TRBV19; tentative D call: TRBD2 (5 bases). Germline V CDR1 and CDR2: LNHDA, SQIVND (reference sequence). This CDR3 has 16 residues. V dropped 5 bases and J dropped 0 bases, with 15 bases sitting between them. The CDR3 nucleotides read TGTGCCAGTAGTCCGGGAAAGGGCGGTAGCACAGATACGCAGTATTTT. It translates to CASSPGKGGSTDTQYF.

This chain joins TRBV30 and TRBJ1-6; a weak D match, TRBD1 (5 bases). The V end lost 7 bases, the J end lost 7 bases, and 14 bases lay between the germline ends. Germline V gives CDR1 GTSNPN, CDR2 SVGIG (reference sequence). The CDR3 extends over 13 amino acids. As DNA, the CDR3 is TGTGCCTTCACCGCAGGGATAAATTCACCCCTCCACTTT. Protein: CAFTAGINSPLHF.

The gene calls are TRBV7-5 and TRBJ2-7; the table assigns TRBD2, which was not confirmed against the DNA. TRBV7-5 is a listed pseudogene. CDR3 length: 15 amino acids. In DNA, the CDR3 is TGTGTCAGAGGCCGACTAGCGGGGGCCCCCTACGAGCAGTACTTC. Its translation is CVRGRLAGAPYEQYF.

V gene TRBV7-8 combines with J gene TRBJ2-2, with 10 bases lining up with TRBD1. The CDR3 sequence is 15 residues long. Germline values: CDR1 SGHVS, CDR2 FQNEAQ. The V gene end was trimmed by 5 bases and the J gene end by 6 bases; junction bases not matched to a gene: 6. In DNA form, the CDR3 reads TGTGCCAGCAGCAGGGGACAGGGGAGGGCCGGGGAGCTGTTTTTT. Protein: CASSRGQGRAGELFF. Variable domain in full (rest from reference TRBV7-8 and TRBJ2-2): GAGVSQSPRYKVAKRGQDVALRCDPISGHVSLFWYQQALGQGPEFLTYFQNEAQLDKSGLPSDRFFAERPEGSVSTLKIQRTQQEDSAVYLCASSRGQGRAGELFFGEGSRLTVL.

V gene TRBV2 combines with J gene TRBJ1-1; possibly TRBD1 for D (5 bases). Per germline, CDR1 SNHLY and CDR2 FYNNEI. The CDR3 length is 15 residues. Trimming left V 5 bases short and J 4 bases short, with 17 bases between. CDR3: CASSIRRELTTEAFF. CDR3 DNA: TGTGCCAGCAGTATCCGCAGGGAACTGACCACTGAAGCTTTCTTT.

Details on this clone: The CDR3 does not end in the conserved phenylalanine or tryptophan, so this is likely a read error. The J gene is TRBJ1-6, the V gene TRBV7-9; 9 bases line up with TRBD1. Germline-derived CDR1 and CDR2 are SEHNR and FQNEAQ (reference sequence). Trimming at V came to 5 bases and at J to 8 bases, leaving 4 bases not matched to a gene. CDR3 length: 14 amino acids. CDR3 loop: CASSLRTGDSPLHL. In DNA, the CDR3 is TGTGCCAGCAGCCTCAGGACAGGGGATTCACCCCTCCACCTT.

The rearrangement joins TRBV2 to TRBJ1-6; 9 nucleotides agree with TRBD1. This CDR3 is 13 amino acids long. With 9 bases clipped from V and 8 bases from J, the junction kept 5 bases outside the gene matches. Germline lookup yields CDR1 SNHLY and CDR2 FYNNEI. CDR3 sequence (DNA): TGTGCCAGTTTCCGGGACAGGGATTCACCCCTCCACTTT. Translating gives CASFRDRDSPLHF.

The chain is built from TRBV14 and TRBJ2-5; maybe TRBD2 (5 bases). The better agreement between TRBJ2-7 and the DNA end casts doubt on the J call. In germline, CDR1 is SGHDN, CDR2 FVKESK. CDR3 length equals 14 residues. CDR3 amino acids: CASSQNPTSYEQYF. The CDR3 nucleotides are TGTGCCAGCAGCCAAAATCCCACTAGCTACGAGCAGTACTTC.

The chain links TRBV11-3 to TRBJ1-2, with a possible D match to TRBD1 (5 bases). This CDR3 contains 15 residues. The V and J ends lost 5 bases and 7 bases respectively, with 20 bases between them. CDR1 is SGHNT and CDR2 is YENEEA in the germline V gene. In DNA, the CDR3 is TGTGCCAGCAGCGGGACTGCCGACCGGATTTCTGGCTACACCTTC. Translation gives CASSGTADRISGYTF.

The chain uses TRBV5-5 and TRBJ1-2; maybe TRBD1 (6 bases). Between the trimmed V and J ends, which lost 4 bases and 2 bases, there was a span of 15 bases. Looked up from germline, CDR1 is SGHKS and CDR2 is YYEKEE (reference sequence). This CDR3 comprises 15 residues. CDR3 in amino acids: CASSPEGVANYGYTF. CDR3 coding DNA: TGTGCCAGCAGCCCCGAGGGGGTAGCGAACTATGGCTACACCTTC.

The genes are TRBV27 and TRBJ2-5; TRBD2 is a possible D gene (5 bases). Trimming removed 5 bases at V and 4 bases at J, with 11 bases between. This CDR3 is built from 13 residues. CDR1 MNHEY and CDR2 SMNVEV come from the germline V gene (reference sequence). For the CDR3, the DNA is TGTGCCAGCAGTCTTGGAGGCGGAGAGACCCAGTACTTC. The encoded protein is CASSLGGGETQYF.

The V and J genes are TRBV6-6 and TRBJ2-1; 14 bases line up with TRBD2. The CDR3 is 16 amino acids. Looked up from germline, CDR1 is MNHNY and CDR2 is SVGAGI (reference sequence). The V and J ends lost 1 base and 9 bases, in that order; junction bases with no gene match: 5. The CDR3 protein is CASSYFSTSGGGEQFF. CDR3 DNA: TGTGCCAGCAGTTACTTCTCGACTAGCGGGGGGGGTGAGCAGTTCTTC.

The CDR3 DNA follows: TGTGCCAGCAGCCCACGCGGTGGGAGCTCCTACGAGCAGTACTTC. Translating it yields CASSPRGGSSYEQYF. This rearrangement joins TRBV11-2 to TRBJ2-7, with D perhaps matching TRBD2 (5 bases). From germline, CDR1 is SGHAT and CDR2 FQNNGV. Deletions cut 5 bases from V and 0 bases from J, with 14 bases between. The CDR3 contains 15 residues.

The chain uses TRBV12-5 and TRBJ1-4; a possible D gene is TRBD1 (5 bases). Germline CDR1 and CDR2: LGHNT and FRNRAP. Trimming pared 6 bases from V and 3 bases from J, leaving 14 bases between. The CDR3 sequence is 15 residues long. In DNA form, the CDR3 reads TGTGCTAGTGGCCAGGGCCGAAGGGCTAATGAAAAACTGTTTTTT. It encodes CASGQGRRANEKLFF.

V gene TRBV7-9 combines with J gene TRBJ2-3, with 8 bases aligning to TRBD2. Germline V gene lookup returns CDR1 SEHNR and CDR2 FQNEAQ (reference sequence). The V gene end was trimmed by 0 bases and the J gene end by 6 bases; junction bases not matched to a gene: 5. The CDR3 is 15 residues long. Here the CDR3 DNA reads TGTGCCAGCAGCTTAGCTAGCGGGGCAGGGGATACGCAGTATTTT. The encoded protein is CASSLASGAGDTQYF.

The J gene is TRBJ2-1, the V gene TRBV9, with D possibly TRBD2 on 7 matching bases. V gave up 4 bases and J gave up 3 bases, with 17 bases separating them. The CDR3 extends over 16 amino acids. Germline V gene lookup returns CDR1 SGDLS and CDR2 YYNGEE. The CDR3 here is CASSPGGPAGYNEQFF. CDR3 nucleotide sequence: TGTGCCAGCAGCCCCGGGGGGCCAGCCGGCTACAATGAGCAGTTCTTC.

J is TRBJ1-4 and V is TRBV5-5, with D unclear. The V and J ends lost 6 bases and 8 bases respectively, with 20 bases between them. The length of the CDR3 is 15 residues. The germline CDR1 and CDR2 sequences are SGHKS and YYEKEE (reference sequence). The CDR3 bases are TGTGCCAGCATCGCCACGGGGAATTTGGGAGAAAAACTGTTTTTT. It translates to CASIATGNLGEKLFF.